This T cell receptor (beta chain) was documented in a study of Ad26.COV2.S vaccination and SARS-CoV-2 variants. Clones were sequenced by immunoSEQ multiplex PCR, and TCRdb holds only the in-frame ones, with some missing. There are some 350,000 clones in the sample; around 90% occur only once, and about 3.9% lies in the top ten. CDR3 length: 15 amino acids. The germline CDR1 and CDR2 sequences are SNHLY and FYNNEI. V lost 1 base, J lost 15 bases, and 13 bases stayed unmatched. This material consisted of peripheral blood, taken after recovery from COVID-19. The chain has TRBV2 and TRBJ1-4, with 8 nucleotides matching TRBD1. This TCR derives from a human donor who had recovered from COVID-19. The CDR3 coding sequence is TGTGCCAGCAGTGAAGTGATGGGACAGGCCCAAAGGGTGTTTTTT. Translating gives CASSEVMGQAQRVFF.